This T cell receptor (beta chain) was documented in a study of blood T cell repertoires in COVID-19. Study background: COVID-19 samples collected from the United States, Italy and Spain covered acute and convalescent phases.

Per germline, CDR1 SGHDN and CDR2 FVKESK. This CDR3 is 16 amino acids long. V lost 4 bases and J lost 2; bases outside the gene matches: 3. Measured with immunoSEQ multiplex PCR; TCRdb has only the in-frame clones, and not every one. This sample yields some 200,000 clones, of which about 90% are seen a single time; 2% to 2.5% belongs to the top ten. The J gene is TRBJ2-3, the V gene TRBV14, with TRBD2 matching over 13 bases. This clonotype originated in a woman aged 50 to 60 with acute or convalescent COVID-19. The sequencing sample was made of peripheral blood. CDR3 loop: CASSRGLAGDTDTQYF. The CDR3 coding sequence is TGTGCCAGCAGCCGCGGACTAGCGGGAGACACAGATACGCAGTATTTT.